A single sample is the source of the 21 T cell receptor beta chains below, sequenced in a study of early T cells in non-severe SARS-CoV-2 infection (dated by TCRdb to the early 2020s). Library creation used 5' RACE. The reads were generated on a NextSeq 500. TCRdb redid the processing of the public reads, applying fastp at Q25 and MiXCR, and retained in-frame beta chains. CDR3 protein duplicates are merged, each entry listing the most common genes and DNA. The sample records tens of thousands of distinct CDR3 sequences, about 4.6% of which are singletons. The biggest ten clones account for about an eighth of the sample. Source material: whole blood. These TCRs come from an adult who was a healthcare worker with PCR-confirmed SARS-CoV-2 infection or an uninfected control (not recorded which).

This clonotype was detected ten times or more. J is TRBJ1-1 and V is TRBV20-1, with D maybe TRBD1 (5 bases). V lost 1 base, J lost 2 bases, and 17 bases lay in between. This CDR3 spans 16 amino acids. CDR1 DFQATT and CDR2 SNEGSKA come from the germline V gene (reference sequence). CDR3 in amino acids: CSARGPGGTKNTEAFF. The DNA for the CDR3 is TGCAGTGCTAGAGGGCCGGGGGGTACGAAAAACACTGAAGCTTTCTTT.

CDR3 sequence (DNA): TGCGCCAGCAGCCAAGACCCCGGGACAGTTTACGAGCAGTACTTC. Protein product: CASSQDPGTVYEQYF. The chain uses TRBV4-3 and TRBJ2-7; 7 bases are shared with TRBD1. Germline CDR1 LGHNA, CDR2 YSLEER. The CDR3 is 15 amino acids. Trimming cost V 0 bases and J 4 bases; bases outside gene matches: 6.

In this sample, this clonotype turned up many times. The CDR3 here is CASSLGTGGADTQYF. In DNA form, the CDR3 reads TGTGCCAGCAGTTTAGGGACAGGGGGCGCAGATACGCAGTATTTT. The gene calls are TRBV12-3 or TRBV12-4 and TRBJ2-3; 11 bases line up with TRBD1. Trimming cost V 1 base and J 4 bases; bases outside gene matches: 1. The CDR3 spans 15 residues.

This clonotype appeared many times. The chain uses TRBV25-1 and TRBJ2-1; 7 bases are a match to TRBD2. The CDR3 consists of 16 residues. In germline, CDR1 is MGHDK, CDR2 SYGVNS. With V trimmed by 2 bases and J by 4 bases, 8 bases remained unmatched. CDR3 protein: CASSEQAGRHYNEQFF. The CDR3 bases are TGTGCCAGCAGTGAACAAGCGGGACGACATTACAATGAGCAGTTCTTC.

The chain is built from TRBV20-1 and TRBJ2-1; 10 nucleotides line up with TRBD2. The germline CDR1 and CDR2 sequences are DFQATT and SNEGSKA (reference sequence). Unmatched junction bases numbered 2, after V lost 1 base and J lost 5 bases. CDR3 length: 14 amino acids. CDR3 nucleotide sequence: TGCAGTGCTAGAGGGACTAGCGGAAACAATGAGCAGTTCTTC. It specifies CSARGTSGNNEQFF.

At least ten counts were recorded for this clonotype. The chain has TRBV12-3 or TRBV12-4 and TRBJ2-1; D not resolved. The CDR3 sequence is 13 residues long. Deletions cut 3 bases from V and 5 bases from J, with 8 bases between. The CDR3 bases are TGTGCCAGCAGTTTTGGGGAAGACAATGAGCAGTTCTTC. Translation: CASSFGEDNEQFF.

This clonotype was observed at least ten times. The V and J genes are TRBV29-1 and TRBJ2-1; the match to TRBD2 covers 10 bases. Germline CDR1 SQVTM, CDR2 ANQGSEA. The CDR3 covers 15 residues. V shed 8 bases and J 1 base; nucleotides not matched to a gene: 8. CDR3 DNA: TGCAGCACACGGACTAGCGGATTATCCTACAATGAGCAGTTCTTC. This translates into CSTRTSGLSYNEQFF.

This clonotype was picked up many times. V gene TRBV12-3 or TRBV12-4 combines with J gene TRBJ2-5, with TRBD2 matching 10 bases. This CDR3 is 15 amino acids long. J was trimmed by 5 bases and V by 9 bases; bases with no gene match: 12. CDR3 loop: CASSYSGTSVETQYF. CDR3 sequence (DNA): TGTGCCAGTTCTTACTCCGGGACTAGCGTTGAGACCCAGTACTTC.

There are many counts of this clonotype. The chain carries TRBV20-1 and TRBJ2-1, with 11 nucleotides matching TRBD2. In germline, CDR1 is DFQATT, CDR2 SNEGSKA (reference sequence). V trimming: 3 bases; J trimming: 8 bases; junction bases outside the gene matches: 6. The CDR3 sequence is 14 residues long. The CDR3 bases are TGCAGTGCTAGCACGACTAGCGGGAACGATGAGCAGTTCTTC. Amino acids: CSASTTSGNDEQFF.

This sequence joins TRBV6-6 and TRBJ2-1; 8 bases map to TRBD2. CDR1 is MNHNY and CDR2 is SVGAGI in the germline V gene (reference sequence). The trim removed 5 bases at V and 3 bases at J, leaving 6 bases unmatched. The CDR3 runs to 15 residues. The CDR3 DNA is TGTGCCAGCAGTCACACTAGCGGATACTACAATGAGCAGTTCTTC. Translated, it gives CASSHTSGYYNEQFF.

V gene TRBV11-3 combines with J gene TRBJ2-5; D assignment may be TRBD1 or TRBD2 (5 bases each). The CDR3 spans 15 residues. Trimming took off 5 bases at V and 4 bases at J, with 17 bases between the two ends. The V gene's germline CDR1 is SGHNT and CDR2 YENEEA. In nucleotides, the CDR3 is TGTGCCAGCAGCCCTATGGGACCCCTCGGAGAGACCCAGTACTTC. It is translated as CASSPMGPLGETQYF.

This clonotype was seen more than once but under ten times. V usage is TRBV5-1 and J usage is TRBJ1-1; no clear D gene. Trimming stripped 3 bases from V and 2 bases from J, with 8 bases between. Germline V gene data show CDR1 as SGHRS and CDR2 as YFSETQ. The length of the CDR3 is 13 residues. CDR3 bases: TGCGCCAGCAGCTACTCAGACAACACTGAAGCTTTCTTT. Amino acid sequence: CASSYSDNTEAFF.

This clonotype showed up many times. The chain employs TRBV10-3 and TRBJ1-2, with no clear D. This CDR3 contains 13 residues. Germline CDR1 ENHRY, CDR2 SYGVKD. V was shortened by 0 bases and J by 7 bases, with 9 bases between the two germline ends. The CDR3 is CAISESTGRGYTF. The CDR3 DNA reads TGTGCCATCAGTGAGTCGACCGGGCGTGGCTACACCTTC.

Many counts were recorded for this clonotype. V is TRBV12-3 or TRBV12-4 and J is TRBJ1-5, with D perhaps TRBD1 (5 bases). V dropped 1 base and J dropped 4 bases, with 11 bases sitting between them. CDR3 length equals 15 residues. The CDR3 bases are TGTGCCAGCAGTTTAGTTCAGGGTTCAAATCAGCCCCAGCATTTT. As protein: CASSLVQGSNQPQHF.

The gene calls are TRBV12-3 or TRBV12-4 and TRBJ2-4, with 10 bases matching TRBD1. The CDR3 runs to 15 residues. With 0 bases clipped from V and 9 bases from J, the junction kept 5 bases outside the gene matches. CDR3 DNA: TGTGCCAGCAGTTTAGCGGGGACAGGGGAGGGCATTCAGTACTTC. Protein sequence: CASSLAGTGEGIQYF.

This clonotype was counted at least ten times. J is TRBJ2-4 and V is TRBV20-1; weak D call: TRBD2 (6 bases). Trimming cost V 6 bases and J 2 bases, with 11 bases left between them. Germline CDR1 DFQATT, CDR2 SNEGSKA (reference sequence). This CDR3 contains 13 residues. In DNA, the CDR3 is TGCAGTGCCCGGGACTCCCCCAAAAACATTCAGTACTTC. Its protein product is CSARDSPKNIQYF.

This clonotype was seen at least ten times. V and J are TRBV4-2 and TRBJ2-1; 13 bases are shared with TRBD2. The CDR3 is 14 amino acids. Germline V lookup: CDR1 LGHNA, CDR2 YNFKEQ. J lost 14 bases, V lost 0 bases, and 4 bases had no gene match. The CDR3 here is CASSQEGLAGREFF. CDR3 bases: TGTGCCAGCAGCCAAGAGGGACTAGCGGGAAGGGAGTTCTTC.

This clonotype was seen a few times. The chain has TRBV11-3 and TRBJ2-5, with 8 bases lining up with TRBD1. The germline V gene encodes CDR1 SGHNT and CDR2 YENEEA. The trim removed 1 base at V and 4 bases at J, leaving 11 bases unmatched. CDR3 length: 17 amino acids. CDR3: CASSLARSGTGVETQYF. The CDR3 nucleotides are TGTGCCAGCAGCTTAGCCCGTTCCGGGACAGGAGTAGAGACCCAGTACTTC.

This rearrangement joins TRBV7-2 to TRBJ2-7; perhaps TRBD2 as D (6 bases). The CDR3 spans 16 residues. The V end was cut by 5 bases, the J end by 6 bases, with 23 bases between. CDR1 SGHTA and CDR2 FQGNSA come from the germline V gene. In nucleotides, the CDR3 is TGTGCCAGCAGCCCACGGGACTCACCTTGGCATCGCGAGCAGTACGTC. It encodes CASSPRDSPWHREQYV.

The chain joins TRBV5-4 to TRBJ2-7, with 9 bases lining up with TRBD1. Germline CDR1 and CDR2: SGHNT and YYREEE (reference sequence). The CDR3 length is 14 residues. The J segment lost 4 bases and the V segment lost 4 bases, leaving 6 bases of the junction unmatched. CDR3 sequence (DNA): TGTGCCAGCAGCCAAACAGGGGGCGTGTACGAGCAGTACTTC. Translated: CASSQTGGVYEQYF.

In its sample, this clonotype was seen many times. This chain uses TRBV7-2 with TRBJ2-3; 14 bases match TRBD2. The CDR3 has 17 amino acids. From germline, CDR1 is SGHTA and CDR2 FQGNSA. Germline trimming cut 5 bases from V and 4 bases from J; bases unmatched to any gene: 8. CDR3 DNA sequence: TGTGCCAGCAGCCCCGTTCCGGGACTAGCGGGAGCAGATACGCAGTATTTT. Residues: CASSPVPGLAGADTQYF.